Sequencing of this T cell receptor (beta chain) was carried out in a study of cytomegalovirus exposure and HLA in healthy donors. The study, taken as a whole, reports: Presence/absence analyses assumed roughly uniform sequencing depth across donors.

The PCR was carried out with 60 Vbeta primers and 13 Jbeta primers. Assay: immunoSEQ multiplex PCR; the TCRdb copy retains only in-frame clones and omits some. The sample yields approximately 170,000 clones, around 65% seen once. Turning to this clone: Its antigen is not identified.

The CDR3 runs 15 residues. The ends were cut back, 5 bases at V and 5 bases at J, with 16 bases in the middle. Germline assignment: CDR1 SGHVS and CDR2 FNYEAQ. The gene calls are TRBV7-6 and TRBJ1-5; D is unresolved. Sequencing was carried out using PBMCs. The origin of this receptor is a woman aged 40 to 50 in good health and CMV-seropositive. The CDR3 DNA follows: TGTGCCAGCAGCGTAAATACGGGATTGGATCAGCCCCAGCATTTT. Translating gives CASSVNTGLDQPQHF.